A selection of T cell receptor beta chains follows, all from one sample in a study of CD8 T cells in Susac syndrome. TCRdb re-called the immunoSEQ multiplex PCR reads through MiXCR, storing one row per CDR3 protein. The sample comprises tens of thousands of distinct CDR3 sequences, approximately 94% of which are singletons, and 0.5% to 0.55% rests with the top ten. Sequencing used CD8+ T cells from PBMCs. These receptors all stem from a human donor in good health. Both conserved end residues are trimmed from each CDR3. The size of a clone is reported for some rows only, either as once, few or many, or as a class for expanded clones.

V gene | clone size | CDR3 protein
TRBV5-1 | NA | ASSSQLGGDNEQY
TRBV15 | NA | ATSRGETGELF
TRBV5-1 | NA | ASSLRPGLPYEQY
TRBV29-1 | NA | SVVPGGVGDNEQF
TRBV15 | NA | ATSRDRAHGYT
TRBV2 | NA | ASSEGAEAASGANVLT
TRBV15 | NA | ATSSQTSGDNEQF
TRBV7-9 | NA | ASSHGTSSYEQY
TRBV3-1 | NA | ASSQEWAPGNTEAF
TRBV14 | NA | ASSQEGPAYEQY
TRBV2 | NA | ASPPSGRGQF
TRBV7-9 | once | ASSPLYHGPQSYNEQF
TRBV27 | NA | ASSLQTSGNHEQY
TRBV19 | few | ASSWGQGKNTEAF
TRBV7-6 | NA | ASSLGGFKGYT
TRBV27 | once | ASSLGSREQF
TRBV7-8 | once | ASSLNEGADNQPQH
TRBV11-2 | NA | ASSQMGSDTQY
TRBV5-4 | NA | ASSLWLASSEQY
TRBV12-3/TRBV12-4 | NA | ASSLEASSWETQY
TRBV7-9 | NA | ASSFGTDNEQF
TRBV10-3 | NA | ATPGPASGGYT
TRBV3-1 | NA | ASSFRTSGSYEQY
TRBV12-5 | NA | ASGLVLGGGNQETQY
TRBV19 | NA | ASSIAGIGGNTEAF
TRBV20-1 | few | SAREEGYRYEQY
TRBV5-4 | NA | ASSFAPGHPRADTQY
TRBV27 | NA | ASSLYPGTSEQY
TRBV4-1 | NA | ASSHGAETGELF
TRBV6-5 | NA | ASSYSHRGNEQF
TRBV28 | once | ATTLDPRGRGANVLT
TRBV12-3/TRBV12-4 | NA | ASSGTGLAKNIQY
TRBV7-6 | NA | ASSLGDISSYEQY
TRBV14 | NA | ASSQFQGPPYNEQF
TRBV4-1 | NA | ASSHEVGGRPEAF
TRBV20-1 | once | SATGTGARTNEKLF
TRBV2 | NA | ASSESNEQF
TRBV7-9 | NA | ASSLEGTAQF
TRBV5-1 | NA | ASSLDSEQY
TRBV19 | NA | ASTGLGSNQPQH
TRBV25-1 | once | ASSAGQPKNIQY
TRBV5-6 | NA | ASSFGQGRSDTQY